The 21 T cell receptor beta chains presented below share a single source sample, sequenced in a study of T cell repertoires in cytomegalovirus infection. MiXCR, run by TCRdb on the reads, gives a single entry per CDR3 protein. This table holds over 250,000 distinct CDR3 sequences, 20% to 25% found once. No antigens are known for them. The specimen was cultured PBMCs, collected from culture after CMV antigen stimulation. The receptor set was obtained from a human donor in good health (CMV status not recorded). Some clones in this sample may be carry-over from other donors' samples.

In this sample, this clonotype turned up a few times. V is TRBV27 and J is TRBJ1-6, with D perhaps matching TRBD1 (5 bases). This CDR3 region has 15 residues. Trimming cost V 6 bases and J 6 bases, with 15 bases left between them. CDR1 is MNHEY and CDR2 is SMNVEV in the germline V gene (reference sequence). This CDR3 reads CASRWSGGSNSPLHF. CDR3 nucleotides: TGTGCCAGCAGGTGGTCTGGGGGATCTAATTCACCCCTCCACTTT.

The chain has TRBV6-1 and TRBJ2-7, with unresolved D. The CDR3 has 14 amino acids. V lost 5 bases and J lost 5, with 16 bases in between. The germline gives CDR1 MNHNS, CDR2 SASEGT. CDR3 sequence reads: CASSQWALSNEQYV. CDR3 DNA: TGTGCCAGCAGTCAATGGGCCCTTTCGAACGAGCAGTACGTC.

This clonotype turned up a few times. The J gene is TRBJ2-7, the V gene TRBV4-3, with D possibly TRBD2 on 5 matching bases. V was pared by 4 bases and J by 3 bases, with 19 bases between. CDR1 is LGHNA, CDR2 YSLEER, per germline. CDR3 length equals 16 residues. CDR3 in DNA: TGCGCCAGCAGCCGACCCGAGAGCGGCCCGCACTACGAGCAGTACGTC. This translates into CASSRPESGPHYEQYV.

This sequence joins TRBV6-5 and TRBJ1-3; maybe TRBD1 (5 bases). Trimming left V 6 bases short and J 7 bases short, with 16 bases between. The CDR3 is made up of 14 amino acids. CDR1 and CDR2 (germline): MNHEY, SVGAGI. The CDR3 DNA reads TGTGCCAGCAGCCAGGGAGGGGCGGTCAACACCATATATTTT. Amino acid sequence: CASSQGGAVNTIYF.

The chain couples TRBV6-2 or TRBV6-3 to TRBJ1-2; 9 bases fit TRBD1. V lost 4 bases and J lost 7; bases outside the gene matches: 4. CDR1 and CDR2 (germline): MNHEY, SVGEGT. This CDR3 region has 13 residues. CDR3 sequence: CASSSGTGTGYTF. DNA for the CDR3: TGTGCCAGCAGTTCCGGGACAGGGACTGGCTACACCTTC.

The CDR3 is CASSFGTGRGEQYV. CDR3 coding DNA: TGTGCCAGCAGTTTCGGGACAGGCCGAGGCGAGCAGTACGTC. This chain joins TRBV12-3 or TRBV12-4 and TRBJ2-7; 8 bases match TRBD1. V dropped 3 bases and J dropped 6; count of bases not matched to a gene: 7. The CDR3 covers 14 residues.

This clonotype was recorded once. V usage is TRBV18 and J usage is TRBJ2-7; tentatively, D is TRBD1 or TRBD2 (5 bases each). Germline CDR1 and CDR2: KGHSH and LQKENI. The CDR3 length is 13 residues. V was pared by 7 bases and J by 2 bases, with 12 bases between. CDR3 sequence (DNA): TGTGCCAGCTGGCCGGGACCCCCCTACGAGCAGTACTTC. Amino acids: CASWPGPPYEQYF.

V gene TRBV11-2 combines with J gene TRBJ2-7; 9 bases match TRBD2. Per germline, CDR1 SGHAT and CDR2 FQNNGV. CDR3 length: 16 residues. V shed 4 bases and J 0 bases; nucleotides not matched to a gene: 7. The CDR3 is CASSYGSGRSSYEQYV. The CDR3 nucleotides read TGTGCCAGCAGCTATGGAAGCGGGAGGAGCTCCTACGAGCAGTACGTC.

The CDR3: CASSIGTSGYEQYF. In DNA form, the CDR3 reads TGCGCCAGCAGCATCGGGACTAGCGGATACGAGCAGTACTTC. The chain combines TRBV4-1 with TRBJ2-7, with 11 bases aligning to TRBD2. The CDR3 spans 14 residues. Germline-derived CDR1 and CDR2 are MGHRA and YSYEKL. V lost 5 bases to trimming and J lost 4 bases; unmatched junction nucleotides: 4.

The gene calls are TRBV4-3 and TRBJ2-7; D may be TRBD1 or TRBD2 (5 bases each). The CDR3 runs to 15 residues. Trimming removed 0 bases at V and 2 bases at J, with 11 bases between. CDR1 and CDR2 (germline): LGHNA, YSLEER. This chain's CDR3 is CASSQELGVPYEQYF. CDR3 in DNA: TGCGCCAGCAGCCAAGAATTGGGGGTGCCCTACGAGCAGTACTTC.

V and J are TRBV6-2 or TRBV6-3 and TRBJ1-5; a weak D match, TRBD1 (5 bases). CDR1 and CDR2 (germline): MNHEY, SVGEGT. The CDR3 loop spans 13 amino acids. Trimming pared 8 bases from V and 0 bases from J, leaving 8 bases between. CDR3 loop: CASGALSNQPQHF. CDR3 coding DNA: TGTGCCAGCGGGGCACTTAGCAATCAGCCCCAGCATTTT.

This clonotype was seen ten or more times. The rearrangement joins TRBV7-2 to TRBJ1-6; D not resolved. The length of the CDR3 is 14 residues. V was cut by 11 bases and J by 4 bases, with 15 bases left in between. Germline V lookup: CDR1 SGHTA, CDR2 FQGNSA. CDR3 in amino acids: CASGREAYNSPLHF. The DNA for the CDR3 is TGTGCCTCCGGGCGGGAGGCGTATAATTCACCCCTCCACTTT.

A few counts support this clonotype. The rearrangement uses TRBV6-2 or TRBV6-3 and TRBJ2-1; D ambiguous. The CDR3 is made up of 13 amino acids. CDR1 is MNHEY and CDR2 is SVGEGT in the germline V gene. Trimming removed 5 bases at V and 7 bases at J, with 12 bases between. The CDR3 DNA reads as TGTGCCAGCAGTCCACGGAAGCTAAATGAGCAGTTCTTC. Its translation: CASSPRKLNEQFF.

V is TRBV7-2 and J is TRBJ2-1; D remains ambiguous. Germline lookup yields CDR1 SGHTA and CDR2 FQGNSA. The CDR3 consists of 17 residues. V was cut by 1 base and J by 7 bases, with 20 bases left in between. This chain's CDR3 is CASSLVAALGPRNEQFF. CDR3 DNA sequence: TGTGCCAGCAGCTTAGTTGCTGCCTTAGGTCCTAGGAATGAGCAGTTCTTC. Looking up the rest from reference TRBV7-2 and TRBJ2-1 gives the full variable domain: GAGVSQSPSNKVTEKGKDVELRCDPISGHTALYWYRQSLGQGLEFLIYFQGNSAPDKSGLPSDRFSAERTGGSVSTLTIQRTQQEDSAVYLCASSLVAALGPRNEQFFGPGTRLTVL.

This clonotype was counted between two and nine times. CDR3 bases: TGTGCCAGCAGCTTAAATTTACTCGCTACTGAAGCTTTCTTT. Protein sequence: CASSLNLLATEAFF. The chain employs TRBV7-6 and TRBJ1-1, with unresolved D. The CDR3 length is 14 residues. Germline V gene data show CDR1 as SGHVS and CDR2 as FNYEAQ. V was clipped by 2 bases and J by 5 bases, with 12 bases between them.

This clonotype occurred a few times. The CDR3 DNA reads as TGTGCCAGCCTGACGACAGGGTACGGCGGGGAGCTGTTTTTT. It encodes CASLTTGYGGELFF. The V call is TRBV7-2, the J call TRBJ2-2, with 7 bases identical to TRBD1. The CDR3 totals 14 residues. The V gene's germline CDR1 is SGHTA and CDR2 FQGNSA. Losses at the gene ends were 8 bases for V and 7 bases for J; bases not matched to a gene: 10.

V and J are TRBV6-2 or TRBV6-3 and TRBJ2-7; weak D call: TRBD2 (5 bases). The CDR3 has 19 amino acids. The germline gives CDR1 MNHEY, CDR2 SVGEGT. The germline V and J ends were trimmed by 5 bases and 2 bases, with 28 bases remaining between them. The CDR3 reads CASSTSGRGLPSSAYEQYF. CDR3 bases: TGTGCCAGCAGTACCAGCGGTAGAGGACTCCCCTCGTCGGCCTACGAGCAGTACTTC.

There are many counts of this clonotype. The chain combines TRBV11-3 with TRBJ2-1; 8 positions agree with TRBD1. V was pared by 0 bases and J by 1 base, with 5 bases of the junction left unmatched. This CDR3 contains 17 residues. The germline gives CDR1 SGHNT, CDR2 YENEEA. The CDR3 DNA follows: TGTGCCAGCAGCTTAGATTTGGGGACAGGTTCCTACAATGAGCAGTTCTTC. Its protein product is CASSLDLGTGSYNEQFF.

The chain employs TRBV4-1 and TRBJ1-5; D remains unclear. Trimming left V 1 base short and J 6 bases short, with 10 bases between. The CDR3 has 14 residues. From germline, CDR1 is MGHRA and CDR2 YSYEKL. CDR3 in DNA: TGCGCCAGCAGCCAAGGGACTTTTGGTCAGCCCCAGCATTTT. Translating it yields CASSQGTFGQPQHF.

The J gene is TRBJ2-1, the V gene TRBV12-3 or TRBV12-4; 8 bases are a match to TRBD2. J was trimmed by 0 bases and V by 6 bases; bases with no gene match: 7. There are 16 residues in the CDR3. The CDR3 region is CASRALADSSYNEQFF. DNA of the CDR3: TGTGCCAGCAGGGCACTAGCGGACAGCTCCTACAATGAGCAGTTCTTC.

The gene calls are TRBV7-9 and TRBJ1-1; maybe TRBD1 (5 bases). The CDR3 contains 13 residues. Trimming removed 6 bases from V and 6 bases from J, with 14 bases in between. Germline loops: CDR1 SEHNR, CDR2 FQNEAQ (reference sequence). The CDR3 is CASRGVESPEAFF. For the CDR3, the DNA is TGTGCCAGCAGAGGGGTGGAGAGCCCTGAAGCTTTCTTT.